These T cell receptor beta chains were read from a single sample in a study of cytomegalovirus exposure and HLA in healthy donors. Some clones are missing from TCRdb's copy, which holds only in-frame ones; the method was immunoSEQ multiplex PCR. The sample gives 100,000 or so clones, approximately 76% of which show up once; about 4% is in the top ten. The material sequenced was PBMCs. The receptors come from a man aged 35 to 55 in good health and CMV-seronegative. CDR3s include the opening cysteine and the closing phenylalanine or tryptophan. A D gene is named only where the DNA matches it firmly. A clone size is listed for some rows: how often the clone was seen (once, few, many), or a class if it is expanded.

J	D	V	size	DNA	CDR3
TRBJ1-1	-	TRBV5-1	-	TGCGCCAGCAGCTGGGGGCGGGTGGGGGAAGCTTTCTTT	CASSWGRVGEAFF
TRBJ1-1	TRBD1	TRBV19	-	TGTGCCAGTAGTATAACCCCGACAGGGGTCGTCACTGAAGCTTTCTTT	CASSITPTGVVTEAFF
TRBJ1-6	-	TRBV7-9	-	TGTGCCAGCAGCTTAGGTGACACTAATTCACCCCTCCACTTT	CASSLGDTNSPLHF
TRBJ1-2	TRBD1	TRBV28	once	TGTGCCAGCAGTTCCGGACAGGGGGGTGGCTACACCTTC	CASSSGQGGGYTF
TRBJ2-1	TRBD1	TRBV2	-	TGTGCCAGTGGAACAGGGGTCGGGGATGAGCAGTTCTTC	CASGTGVGDEQFF
TRBJ1-5	-	TRBV5-6	few	TGTGCCAGCAGCTTGGGGTCCACTCGTTATCAGCCCCAGCATTTT	CASSLGSTRYQPQHF
TRBJ2-4	TRBD2	TRBV18	-	TGTGCCAGCTCCCTAGGACTAGCGGGGGGGCCATACTTC	CASSLGLAGGPYF
TRBJ2-1	TRBD2	TRBV7-9	-	TGTGCCAGCAGCTCCAGAGGGACTAGCGGGGGCACATCTTTCTTC	CASSSRGTSGGTSFF
TRBJ2-2	-	TRBV5-1	-	TGCGCCAGCAGCTTCCGACCAGGGTTGGACGGGGAGCTGTTTTTT	CASSFRPGLDGELFF
TRBJ1-5	-	TRBV5-1	-	TGCGCCAGCAGTGTCAATAGCAATCAGCCCCAGCATTTT	CASSVNSNQPQHF
TRBJ1-2	-	TRBV28	-	TGTGCCAGCAGTGCGGGGCTCTCCTTCTATGGCTACACCTTC	CASSAGLSFYGYTF
TRBJ2-4	-	TRBV7-2	-	TGTGCCAGCAAATCTCTAGCCAAAAACATTCAGTACTTC	CASKSLAKNIQYF
TRBJ1-1	TRBD1	TRBV5-1	-	TGCGCCAGCAGCTGGGGACAGAATCTGAACACTGAAGCTTTCTTT	CASSWGQNLNTEAFF
TRBJ1-5	-	TRBV11-2	-	TGTGCCAGCAGTTTTACAGGGTATCAGCCCCAGCATTTT	CASSFTGYQPQHF
TRBJ2-5	-	TRBV29-1	-	TGCAGCGTTGAGCGAAGGGGGACCGGAGAGACCCAGTACTTC	CSVERRGTGETQYF
TRBJ2-1	-	TRBV6-1	-	TGTGCCAGCTCCTGGGGGCCAGAGAATGAGCAGTTCTTC	CASSWGPENEQFF
TRBJ2-3	TRBD1	TRBV10-3	-	TGTGCCACCGGGACAGGGGAGTCAGATACGCAGTATTTT	CATGTGESDTQYF
TRBJ1-1	TRBD1	TRBV7-9	-	TGTGCCAGCAGCAGGACAGGGGACGTGAACACTGAAGCTTTCTTT	CASSRTGDVNTEAFF
TRBJ2-3	TRBD2	TRBV11-1	-	TGTGCCAGCAGCTTAGCGACACTAGCGGGGGGCCAAGATACGCAGTATTTT	CASSLATLAGGQDTQYF
TRBJ2-5	-	TRBV2	-	TGTGCCAGCAGGGTCAGTTCCCAAGAGACCCAGTACTTC	CASRVSSQETQYF